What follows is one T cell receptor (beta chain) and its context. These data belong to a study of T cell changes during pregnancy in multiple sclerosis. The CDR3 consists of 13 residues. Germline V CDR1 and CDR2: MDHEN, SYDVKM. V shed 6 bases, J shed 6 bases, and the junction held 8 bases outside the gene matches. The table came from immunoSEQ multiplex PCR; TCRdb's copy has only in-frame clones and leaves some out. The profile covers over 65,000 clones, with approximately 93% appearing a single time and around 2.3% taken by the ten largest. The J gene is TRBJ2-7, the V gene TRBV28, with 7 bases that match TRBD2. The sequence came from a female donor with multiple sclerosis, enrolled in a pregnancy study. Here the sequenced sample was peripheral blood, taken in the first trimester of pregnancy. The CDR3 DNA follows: TGTGCCAGCAGCCAGAGCGGGACGGGCGAGCAGTACTTC. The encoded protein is CASSQSGTGEQYF.